This record looks at one TCR beta chain sequence and its context. Germline assignment: CDR1 SEHNR and CDR2 FQNEAQ (reference sequence). The CDR3 is 14 residues long. V shed 5 bases, J shed 8 bases, and the junction held 8 bases outside the gene matches. The sample belongs to a study of cytomegalovirus exposure and HLA in healthy donors. PCR amplification relied on 60 Vbeta primers (plus 13 Jbeta primers). Measured with immunoSEQ multiplex PCR; TCRdb has only the in-frame clones, and not every one. The sample holds approximately 100,000 clones, around 80% seen once. Each donor was healthy, and each was a bone marrow donor.

The sequence was obtained from a woman between 18 and 29 years old in good health and CMV-seropositive. Sequencing was done on a sample of PBMCs. V usage is TRBV7-9 and J usage is TRBJ2-1; 8 bases line up with TRBD1. CDR3 region: CASSNGQGIDEQFF. For the CDR3, the DNA is TGTGCCAGCAGCAACGGACAGGGTATCGATGAGCAGTTCTTC.